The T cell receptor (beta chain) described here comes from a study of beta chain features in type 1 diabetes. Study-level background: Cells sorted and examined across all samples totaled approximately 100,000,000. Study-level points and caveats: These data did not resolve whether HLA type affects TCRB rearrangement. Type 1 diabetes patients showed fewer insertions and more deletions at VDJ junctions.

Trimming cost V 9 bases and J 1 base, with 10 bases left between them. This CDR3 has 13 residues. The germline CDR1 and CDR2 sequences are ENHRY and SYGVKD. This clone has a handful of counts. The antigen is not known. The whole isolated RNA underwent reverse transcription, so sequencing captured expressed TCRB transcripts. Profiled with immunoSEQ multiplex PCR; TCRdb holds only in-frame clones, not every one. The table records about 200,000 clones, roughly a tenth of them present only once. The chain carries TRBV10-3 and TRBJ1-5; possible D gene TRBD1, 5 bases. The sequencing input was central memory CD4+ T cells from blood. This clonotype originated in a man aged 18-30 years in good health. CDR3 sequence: CAMSRDSNQPQHF. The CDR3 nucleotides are TGTGCCATGTCCCGGGACAGCAATCAGCCCCAGCATTTT.